This is a list of T cell receptor beta chains from one sample in a study of post-analysis software for immune sequencing data. TCRdb re-called the PCR reads through MiXCR, storing one row per CDR3 protein. In the table there are about 540,000 distinct CDR3 sequences, 34% of which are singletons. The sample comprised blood. The receptors shown here come from a girl aged 2-17 years with multiple sclerosis. Each CDR3 is given with its conserved first and last residue. D genes are given only for firm matches. For some rows the clone size is stated as once, few or many, or as a class when expanded; others skip it.

. few TRBJ1-1 TRBV6-5 CASSYGRVTEAFF TGTGCCAGCAGTTACGGCAGGGTCACTGAAGCTTTCTTT
. . TRBJ1-6 TRBV6-5 CASRVDPYNSPLHF TGTGCCAGCAGGGTTGATCCCTATAATTCACCCCTCCACTTT
TRBD1 many TRBJ1-2 TRBV25-1 CASSATTGGSVRGYTF TGTGCCAGCAGTGCGACGACAGGGGGCTCAGTTCGTGGCTACACCTTC
. . TRBJ1-3 TRBV11-2 CASSLTPPDMFSGNTIYF TGTGCCAGCAGCTTAACCCCTCCTGACATGTTCTCTGGAAACACCATATATTTT
TRBD1 . TRBJ2-3 TRBV20-1 CSVSTGQYTDTQYF TGCAGTGTCTCAACGGGACAGTACACAGATACGCAGTATTTT
TRBD2 . TRBJ2-3 TRBV7-2 CASSKQAGIDTQYF TGTGCCAGCAGCAAGCAAGCGGGGATTGATACGCAGTATTTT
. . TRBJ1-1 TRBV5-1 CASSFDSFRAATENTEAFF TGCGCCAGCAGCTTCGATTCATTCAGGGCAGCGACAGAGAACACTGAAGCTTTCTTT
TRBD1 . TRBJ2-7 TRBV7-9 CASSLDPGGEYEQYF TGTGCCAGCAGCTTAGACCCAGGGGGCGAATACGAGCAGTACTTC
TRBD1 once TRBJ1-5 TRBV20-1 CSATKGRDRVSNQPQHF TGCAGTGCCACTAAAGGCCGGGACAGGGTTTCAAATCAGCCCCAGCATTTT
TRBD1 . TRBJ1-1 TRBV7-9 CASSLSRDRGTEAFF TGTGCCAGCAGCTTATCACGGGACAGGGGCACTGAAGCTTTCTTT
TRBD2 . TRBJ2-1 TRBV6-2/TRBV6-3 CASSGTNSYNEQFF TGTGCCAGCAGTGGGACTAACAGCTACAATGAGCAGTTCTTC
. . TRBJ2-7 TRBV3-1 CASSHKLDEQYF TGTGCCAGCAGCCATAAGCTCGACGAGCAGTACTTC
. . TRBJ2-7 TRBV20-1 CSARGESGREEQYF TGCAGTGCTAGGGGTGAATCAGGGAGAGAGGAGCAGTACTTC
. few TRBJ1-2 TRBV6-5 CASTHRDDYGYTF TGTGCCAGCACCCACCGGGACGACTATGGCTACACCTTC
. many TRBJ2-5 TRBV20-1 CSAPPQETQYF TGCAGTGCTCCTCCTCAAGAGACCCAGTACTTC
TRBD2 few TRBJ2-5 TRBV27 CATGGLARETQYF TGTGCCACCGGGGGACTAGCGCGAGAGACCCAGTACTTC
TRBD2 few TRBJ2-3 TRBV6-5 CASSYSWASGMSTGDTQYF TGTGCCAGCAGTTACTCCTGGGCTAGCGGGATGTCAACGGGGGATACGCAGTATTTT
. . TRBJ1-3 TRBV7-2 CASSSYAGNTIYF TGTGCCAGCAGCTCTTACGCCGGAAACACCATATATTTT
. . TRBJ1-6 TRBV4-1 CASSQVRVARGLGSPLHF TGCGCCAGCAGCCAAGTGCGGGTGGCTCGTGGTTTGGGTTCACCCCTCCACTTT
. many TRBJ2-4 TRBV4-1 CASSPMAQGPTKNIQYF TGCGCCAGCAGCCCAATGGCCCAGGGCCCTACCAAAAACATTCAGTACTTC
TRBD1 . TRBJ1-4 TRBV6-6 CASAQGGSNEKLFF TGTGCCAGCGCCCAGGGGGGGTCTAATGAAAAACTGTTTTTT
. few TRBJ2-5 TRBV10-3 CAISESTQETQYF TGTGCCATCAGTGAGTCGACCCAAGAGACCCAGTACTTC
. few TRBJ2-3 TRBV15 CATSRVGVDGADTQYF TGTGCCACCAGCAGAGTAGGCGTCGACGGCGCAGATACGCAGTATTTT
. . TRBJ2-7 TRBV27 CASSLSPAYEQYF TGTGCCAGCAGTTTATCCCCCGCCTACGAGCAGTACTTC